This T cell receptor beta chain was profiled in a study of glioma-infiltrating T cells after dendritic cell vaccination (dated by TCRdb to the mid-2010s). Study-wide context: The cohort comprised roughly 15 glioblastoma patients from Phase I and II dendritic cell vaccination trials, 9 newly diagnosed and 6 with recurrent disease. Each patient got three intradermal injections of the dendritic cell vaccine, spaced at biweekly intervals, in the arm below the axilla. Deep sequencing of TCR beta CDR3 regions was used to quantify tumor-infiltrating lymphocyte content and compare tumor and blood repertoires in dendritic cell-vaccinated glioblastoma patients. Survival after dendritic cell vaccination was correlated with TCR sequencing metrics, including TIL content and tumor-blood repertoire overlap. Between the early 2000s and the early 2010s, the patients were given dendritic cell vaccination pulsed with autologous tumor lysate. To make the vaccine, monocyte-derived dendritic cells were cultured for under 9 days with IL-4 and GM-CSF and then pulsed overnight with autologous tumor lysate. General conclusions and limits of the study: TCR clonality showed no direct relationship with survival, which suggests that a diverse polyclonal response may be important. The three-group TCR overlap response model was characterized as speculative, and prospective validation of the model was stated to be required. After dendritic cell vaccination, a higher estimated pretreatment TIL content predicted longer time to progression and longer overall survival. The cohort was small and heterogeneous, and full blood and tumor sets were available for few patients, with initial-recurrent tumor pairs available for even fewer patients.

Selection of patients required sufficient residual fresh-frozen tumor tissue and over two years of available survival data. None of the glioblastoma patients carried an isocitrate dehydrogenase mutation, although molecular status otherwise varied. PBMC were collected before vaccination, two weeks after the third vaccination, and at tumor progression when it occurred. Genomic DNA was extracted with the Qiagen DNeasy Blood extraction Kit. Reading from cysteine to phenylalanine, the CDR3 counts 13 amino acids. The CDR3 DNA has 39 bases and is translated from base 1. Deletion took 3 bases off V and 3 bases off J, with a span of 8 bases between the germline ends. The germline V gene supplies CDR1 SGHTA and CDR2 FQGNSA. Using the immunoSEQ assay, TCRB CDR3 regions were amplified from 1.5 to 2 micrograms of genomic DNA, or from all available DNA when less than that was on hand. For multiplex PCR, 60 forward primers for TCR V beta segments and 13 reverse primers for J beta segments were used. To estimate the number of reads per starting template, synthetic control templates were added to each sample at limiting dilution. The Illumina HiSeq System generated sequencing reads of 87 bp. Per the source publication's procedure: PCR and sequencing errors were removed by merging closely related sequences with a nearest neighbor algorithm. TCR overlap was measured as the percentage of unique tumor TCR beta sequences that were also present in the peripheral blood of the same patient. The immuneACCESS repertoire file appears here via TCRdb, limited to in-frame rearrangements. These files lack a portion of the clones; in checked studies, under half of the deficit traces to unresolved V genes, and the cause of the others is not known. D and trimming were read from the DNA, whereas the V and J calls and clone size are those reported in that table. The table for this sample lists some 87,000 clones; roughly 84% of them were counted only once. Around 3% of the sample is in the top ten clones.

As for this clone: What antigen it recognizes has not been identified. It has no much larger one-base neighbor in the sample; base qualities were not kept.

The sequence came from a human donor with glioblastoma. The sample here was blood, taken before dendritic cell vaccination. The chain is assembled from TRBV7-2 and TRBJ1-1, with the D gene not clear enough to name. The sequenced DNA is TGTGCCAGCAGCTTGCCAGTCTACACTGAAGCTTTCTTT. Protein translation: CASSLPVYTEAFF.